The entry that follows covers one T cell receptor (beta chain) sequence. The germline gives CDR1 LNHNV, CDR2 YYDKDF (reference sequence). The CDR3 has 16 residues. Trimming pared 1 base from V and 6 bases from J, leaving 15 bases between. The sample is drawn from a study of CD8+ T cells in alopecia areata. The authors extracted RNA and reverse transcribed it into cDNA as the sequencing template. Sequencing used immunoSEQ multiplex PCR; TCRdb keeps in-frame clones, though not all of them. Among approximately 150,000 clones listed, approximately 65% were seen once. The specimen comprised CD8+ T cells sorted from blood, sampled at week 0. The V and J genes are TRBV15 and TRBJ2-2, with D maybe TRBD1 (6 bases). The sequence was obtained from a human donor with alopecia areata. The CDR3 nucleotides read TGTGCCACCAGCAGAGCAGGACAGTGGCTGGCCGGGGAGCTGTTTTTT. This encodes CATSRAGQWLAGELFF.